This entry lists 15 T cell receptor beta chains sequenced from one sample in a study of shared clonotypes between healthy human individuals. Sequencing used immunoSEQ multiplex PCR; TCRdb keeps in-frame clones, though not all of them. In the table there are over a million clones, roughly 98.5% of which are singletons. The sample comprised naive CD4+ T cells sorted from blood. Subset denoted: CD45RA+ positively selected. Receptor source: a man under 40 in good health.

Comments on this clone: A read error may account for a junction end that differs from germline. This chain links TRBV28 with TRBJ2-5; perhaps D is TRBD1 or TRBD2 (5 bases each). CDR1 is MDHEN and CDR2 is SYDVKM in the germline V gene. The length of the CDR3 is 14 residues. The CDR3 loop is CASSDAPGRDTRYF. The CDR3 DNA sequence: TGTGCCAGCAGTGATGCCCCGGGACGGGATACCCGGTACTTC.

The chain is built from TRBV28 and TRBJ1-2; D gene uncertain. This CDR3 is 15 amino acids long. Germline loops: CDR1 MDHEN, CDR2 SYDVKM. V was clipped by 3 bases and J by 6 bases, with 17 bases between them. The CDR3 coding sequence is TGTGCCAGCAGTTTTAGTCGGTCAGGCTCGAATGGCTACACCTTC. Encoded protein: CASSFSRSGSNGYTF.

The chain carries TRBV28 and TRBJ1-5; D is uncertain. Between the trimmed V and J ends, which lost 7 bases and 2 bases, there was a span of 18 bases. Germline V gives CDR1 MDHEN, CDR2 SYDVKM. The CDR3 covers 16 residues. CDR3 in DNA: TGTGCCAGCATCCCGGCGGGGAGGGAGGGCAATCAGCCCCAGCATTTT. Protein: CASIPAGREGNQPQHF. The full variable domain, in which reference TRBV28 and TRBJ1-5 provide the parts outside the CDR3, is DVKVTQSSRYLVKRTGEKVFLECVQDMDHENMFWYRQDPGLGLRLIYFSYDVKMKEKGDIPEGYSVSREKKERFSLILESASTNQTSMYLCASIPAGREGNQPQHFGDGTRLSIL.

The chain is built from TRBV6-5 and TRBJ2-3; 8 nucleotides match TRBD2. This CDR3 is built from 15 residues. The V gene end was trimmed by 2 bases and the J gene end by 3 bases; junction bases not matched to a gene: 4. The germline V gene encodes CDR1 MNHEY and CDR2 SVGAGI. The CDR3 region is CASSYAGGKTDTQYF. As DNA, the CDR3 is TGTGCCAGCAGTTACGCGGGAGGCAAGACAGATACGCAGTATTTT.

The V and J genes are TRBV10-3 and TRBJ2-5; TRBD2 aligns across 12 bases. The CDR3 consists of 16 residues. Trimming cost V 5 bases and J 1 base; bases outside gene matches: 5. Germline V gene sequence: CDR1 ENHRY, CDR2 SYGVKD. CDR3 sequence (DNA): TGTGCCATCAGTCCGGGACTAGCGGGCCTCCAAGAGACCCAGTACTTC. It yields the protein CAISPGLAGLQETQYF.

V gene TRBV5-1 combines with J gene TRBJ2-5, with 8 bases aligning to TRBD2. Trimming at V came to 5 bases and at J to 0 bases, leaving 12 bases not matched to a gene. Germline V lookup: CDR1 SGHRS, CDR2 YFSETQ. The length of the CDR3 is 17 residues. The CDR3 is CASRWTGSGTHQETQYF. CDR3 in DNA: TGCGCCAGCAGATGGACGGGTAGCGGGACACACCAAGAGACCCAGTACTTC.

The rearrangement uses TRBV29-1 and TRBJ2-1, with no clear D. The V gene lost 4 bases and the J gene lost 7 bases, with 11 bases spanning the gap. Germline CDR1 and CDR2: SQVTM and ANQGSEA. The CDR3 contains 12 residues. The CDR3 DNA follows: TGCAGCGTTGTGCGAGGATTAAATGAGCAGTTCTTC. Protein product: CSVVRGLNEQFF.

The rearrangement links TRBV11-3 to TRBJ2-7, with D possibly matching TRBD2 (5 bases). Germline V CDR1 and CDR2: SGHNT, YENEEA. V was trimmed by 3 bases and J by 2 bases, leaving 11 bases between them. The CDR3 has 14 amino acids. This chain's CDR3 is CASSLAGATYEQYF. The CDR3 DNA sequence: TGTGCCAGCAGCTTGGCGGGCGCTACCTACGAGCAGTACTTC.

The V and J genes are TRBV18 and TRBJ2-7, with D perhaps given as TRBD1 or TRBD2 (6 bases each). Germline CDR1 KGHSH, CDR2 LQKENI. CDR3 length equals 14 residues. V lost 3 bases and J lost 6, with 15 bases in between. CDR3 bases: TGTGCCAGCTCACCTGATCAGGGGACTCGCGAGCAGTACTTC. Its translation is CASSPDQGTREQYF. Drawing the rest from reference TRBV18 and TRBJ2-7, the complete variable domain is NAGVMQNPRHLVRRRGQEARLRCSPMKGHSHVYWYRQLPEEGLKFMVYLQKENIIDESGMPKERFSAEFPKEGPSILRIQQVVRGDSAAYFCASSPDQGTREQYFGPGTRLTVT.

In nucleotides, the CDR3 is TGTGCCAGCAGTTTCACCACGACCGGAACCGAGCAGTACTTC. It yields the protein CASSFTTTGTEQYF. The V call is TRBV6-5, the J call TRBJ2-7; D remains unclear. Per the germline V gene, CDR1 is MNHEY and CDR2 is SVGAGI. V lost 4 bases, J lost 6 bases, and 16 bases lay in between. The CDR3 covers 14 residues.

This clone was observed a single time. This chain links TRBV5-1 with TRBJ2-1; the D gene is possibly TRBD1 (5 bases). The V gene's germline CDR1 is SGHRS and CDR2 YFSETQ. Trimming took off 0 bases at V and 6 bases at J, with 19 bases between the two ends. This CDR3 contains 17 residues. CDR3 sequence: CASSLAGRTLRGNEQFF. The DNA for the CDR3 is TGCGCCAGCAGCTTGGCCGGTCGGACACTAAGGGGCAATGAGCAGTTCTTC.

The genes are TRBV14 and TRBJ2-4; 11 bases are a match to TRBD1. Germline V gene lookup returns CDR1 SGHDN and CDR2 FVKESK. This CDR3 is 17 amino acids long. The J segment lost 3 bases and the V segment lost 1 base, leaving 5 bases of the junction unmatched. CDR3 protein: CASSQAPGQGVKNIQYF. CDR3 DNA sequence: TGTGCCAGCAGCCAAGCCCCGGGACAGGGGGTCAAAAACATTCAGTACTTC.

The chain recombines TRBV28 with TRBJ2-5, with no clear D. The CDR3 contains 16 residues. CDR1 is MDHEN, CDR2 SYDVKM, per germline. Trimming removed 3 bases from V and 1 base from J, with 15 bases in between. The DNA for the CDR3 is TGTGCCAGCAGTTTGAAGGGATACGGCATCCAAGAGACCCAGTACTTC. Translating it yields CASSLKGYGIQETQYF.

V is TRBV19 and J is TRBJ2-1; D is ambiguous. Germline V gene sequence: CDR1 LNHDA, CDR2 SQIVND (reference sequence). This CDR3 contains 13 residues. Trimming cost V 4 bases and J 7 bases, with 11 bases left between them. The CDR3 here is CASSTTIRNEQFF. Here the CDR3 DNA reads TGTGCCAGTAGTACTACAATAAGGAATGAGCAGTTCTTC.

The chain joins TRBV9 to TRBJ2-3, with 7 bases identical to TRBD2. CDR1 and CDR2 from the germline V gene are SGDLS and YYNGEE. The trim removed 4 bases at V and 5 bases at J, leaving 16 bases unmatched. The CDR3 loop spans 17 amino acids. The CDR3 loop is CASSTLIGAGAGDTQYF. In DNA form, the CDR3 reads TGTGCCAGCAGCACACTGATCGGGGCGGGAGCTGGAGATACGCAGTATTTT.